This record concerns one T cell receptor (beta chain) sequence. Its antigen is not identified. PCR amplification relied on 60 Vbeta primers (plus 13 Jbeta primers). This table comes from immunoSEQ multiplex PCR, and its TCRdb copy is limited to in-frame clones, with some not included. The sample contains 200,000 to 300,000 clones, approximately 80% of which appear only once. This sample stems from a study of cytomegalovirus exposure and HLA in healthy donors. Deletions cut 2 bases from V and 3 bases from J, with 7 bases between. Germline V gene lookup returns CDR1 MNHNS and CDR2 SASEGT. The CDR3 contains 13 residues. Study results and caveats: In a later analysis, a missense DCLRE1C variant was linked to TCR beta V- and J-gene trimming. The only immune exposure information that was available was CMV serostatus. Most TCRs appeared rarely, but some public TCRs recurred in many donors. High sensitivity and specificity were reportedly achieved when the classifier diagnosed cytomegalovirus status.

The V call is TRBV6-1, the J call TRBJ2-5; D is unresolved. The receptor comes from an older woman in good health and CMV-seropositive. The specimen sequenced was PBMCs. The CDR3 loop reads CASSELGEETQYF. The CDR3 DNA is TGTGCCAGCAGTGAACTAGGAGAAGAGACCCAGTACTTC.